Listed below are T cell receptor beta chains from one sample, sequenced in a study of cytomegalovirus exposure and HLA in healthy donors. Sequencing used immunoSEQ multiplex PCR; TCRdb keeps in-frame clones, though not all of them. The table has more than 80,000 clones, about 76% seen once. Sequences were obtained from PBMCs. The receptors were gathered from a woman aged 45-59 years in good health and CMV-seropositive. Each CDR3 is given with its conserved first and last residue. Each record gives: D gene, V gene, clone size, J gene, CDR3 protein, CDR3 DNA. The D gene is left open where the match is weak. Only part of the rows carry a size: once, few, many, or a class if the clone is expanded.

TRBD2	TRBV4-1	NA	TRBJ2-3	CASSQETSGGGADTQYF	TGCGCCAGCAGCCAAGAAACTAGCGGGGGGGGAGCAGATACGCAGTATTTT
NA	TRBV6-4	NA	TRBJ2-6	CASSDRSGANVLTF	TGTGCCAGCAGTGACCGTTCTGGGGCCAACGTCCTGACTTTC
NA	TRBV7-6	NA	TRBJ2-2	CASSLPRRGRGTNTGELFF	TGTGCCAGCAGCTTACCTCGGAGGGGGCGAGGGACGAACACCGGGGAGCTGTTTTTT
NA	TRBV7-2	NA	TRBJ2-3	CASSFWGAGTDTQYF	TGTGCCAGCAGCTTCTGGGGTGCAGGGACAGATACGCAGTATTTT
NA	TRBV28	NA	TRBJ2-7	CASRLDRTLSYEQYF	TGTGCCAGCAGGTTAGACAGGACGCTCTCCTACGAGCAGTACTTC
NA	TRBV18	NA	TRBJ1-1	CASSGGENTEAFF	TGTGCCAGCTCAGGCGGGGAGAACACTGAAGCTTTCTTT
NA	TRBV4-2	once	TRBJ1-1	CASSLIRDTEAFF	TGTGCCAGCAGCCTGATCCGGGACACTGAAGCTTTCTTT
NA	TRBV19	NA	TRBJ2-2	CASKFASGGTGELFF	TGTGCCAGTAAATTCGCGTCGGGCGGGACCGGGGAGCTGTTTTTT
TRBD2	TRBV10-3	NA	TRBJ2-7	CAIGPSGGAAYEQYF	TGTGCCATCGGGCCTAGCGGGGGGGCAGCCTACGAGCAGTACTTC
TRBD1	TRBV5-4	NA	TRBJ2-1	CASSSPGTAYNEQFF	TGTGCCAGCAGCTCCCCCGGGACAGCATACAATGAGCAGTTCTTC
NA	TRBV15	NA	TRBJ1-5	CATSTGRNQPQHF	TGTGCCACCAGCACAGGCAGGAATCAGCCCCAGCATTTT
TRBD1	TRBV19	NA	TRBJ1-5	CASSDRGGGNQPQHF	TGTGCCAGTAGCGACCGAGGGGGCGGCAATCAGCCCCAGCATTTT
NA	TRBV27	NA	TRBJ2-3	CASSLSRVGNTQYF	TGTGCCAGCAGTCTTAGCAGGGTGGGAAACACGCAGTATTTT
TRBD1	TRBV7-2	few	TRBJ2-7	CASSLGQGVTYEQYF	TGTGCCAGCAGCTTAGGGCAGGGGGTTACCTACGAGCAGTACTTC
NA	TRBV10-3	NA	TRBJ1-2	CAISESTGRNYGYTF	TGTGCCATCAGTGAGTCTACAGGGCGGAACTATGGCTACACCTTC
TRBD2	TRBV28	once	TRBJ2-5	CASSLPSDATLAGVTWETQYF	TGTGCCAGCAGTTTACCCTCTGATGCAACACTAGCGGGGGTCACCTGGGAGACCCAGTACTTC
NA	TRBV7-6	NA	TRBJ1-1	CASSLVAGLMNTEAFF	TGTGCCAGCAGCTTAGTGGCAGGACTCATGAACACTGAAGCTTTCTTT
NA	TRBV5-1	NA	TRBJ1-6	CASSSGVGPNNSPLHF	TGCGCCAGCAGCTCAGGGGTGGGACCGAATAATTCACCCCTCCACTTT
NA	TRBV5-4	NA	TRBJ1-2	CASSPQGSLNYGYTF	TGTGCCAGCAGCCCTCAGGGCAGTCTTAACTATGGCTACACCTTC
TRBD2	TRBV7-2	NA	TRBJ2-1	CASSSGLAGGIYNEQFF	TGTGCCAGCAGCTCGGGACTAGCGGGGGGGATCTACAATGAGCAGTTCTTC
NA	TRBV7-9	NA	TRBJ2-1	CASSLDPFPGLNEQFF	TGTGCCAGCAGCTTAGATCCCTTCCCAGGCTTGAATGAGCAGTTCTTC
NA	TRBV6-1	NA	TRBJ2-2	CASCGQVDTGELFF	TGTGCCAGTTGTGGGCAGGTGGACACCGGGGAGCTGTTTTTT
TRBD2	TRBV5-1	NA	TRBJ2-5	CASSFRTSSLQETQYF	TGCGCCAGCAGCTTTCGGACTAGCTCCCTCCAAGAGACCCAGTACTTC
NA	TRBV30	NA	TRBJ1-5	CAWSPGDGQPQHF	TGTGCCTGGAGTCCAGGGGACGGCCAGCCCCAGCATTTT
TRBD1	TRBV6-1	NA	TRBJ1-1	CASSRETGMNTEAFF	TGTGCCAGCAGTAGAGAGACAGGGATGAACACTGAAGCTTTCTTT
NA	TRBV5-1	NA	TRBJ2-2	CASSLDLFGPAGNTGELFF	TGCGCCAGCAGCTTGGACCTCTTCGGTCCGGCAGGGAACACCGGGGAGCTGTTTTTT
TRBD1	TRBV5-5	few	TRBJ2-7	CASSRILRDRVLGYEQYF	TGTGCCAGCAGCCGTATACTTCGGGACAGAGTCCTGGGCTACGAGCAGTACTTC
NA	TRBV4-3	NA	TRBJ2-2	CASSQSLGPGELFF	TGCGCCAGCAGCCAATCACTAGGCCCGGGGGAGCTGTTTTTT
TRBD2	TRBV7-2	NA	TRBJ2-7	CASNSQRGAAEQYF	TGTGCCAGCAACTCCCAGCGGGGGGCTGCAGAGCAGTACTTC
NA	TRBV7-9	NA	TRBJ2-7	CSSSSGQEQYF	TGTTCCAGCAGCTCCGGACAGGAGCAGTACTTC
TRBD1	TRBV19	NA	TRBJ1-2	CASIHTGTGVNYGYTF	TGTGCCAGTATTCATACGGGGACAGGAGTTAACTATGGCTACACCTTC
TRBD1	TRBV5-1	NA	TRBJ1-4	CASSANPGQDNEKLFF	TGCGCCAGCAGCGCTAATCCGGGACAGGATAATGAAAAACTGTTTTTT
TRBD1	TRBV7-9	NA	TRBJ1-6	CSSSLGTANSPLHF	TGTTCCAGCAGCCTGGGGACAGCTAATTCACCCCTCCACTTT
NA	TRBV10-3	once	TRBJ2-5	CAIMSGVEQETQYF	TGTGCCATCATGTCAGGGGTTGAGCAAGAGACCCAGTACTTC
TRBD1	TRBV6-1	once	TRBJ2-7	CASSEGQVYEQYF	TGTGCCAGCAGTGAGGGACAGGTCTACGAGCAGTACTTC
NA	TRBV5-1	NA	TRBJ1-5	CASSLTGTFNQPQHF	TGCGCCAGCAGCTTGACCGGGACTTTCAATCAGCCCCAGCATTTC
NA	TRBV5-4	NA	TRBJ2-3	CASSLWGGADTQYF	TGTGCCAGCAGCTTGTGGGGGGGCGCAGATACGCAGTATTTT
NA	TRBV21-1	few	TRBJ2-7	CASSKSYEQYF	TGTGCCAGCAGCAAATCTTACGAGCAGTACTTC
NA	TRBV18	NA	TRBJ2-2	CASSRQPTNTGELFF	TGTGCCAGCTCACGACAGCCCACGAACACCGGGGAGCTGTTTTTT
TRBD2	TRBV5-1	NA	TRBJ2-7	CASSLVQGREDEQYF	TGCGCCAGCAGCTTGGTCCAGGGGCGGGAGGACGAGCAGTACTTC
TRBD1	TRBV7-6	NA	TRBJ2-7	CASQLRDRGQTYEQYF	TGTGCCAGCCAACTCCGGGACAGGGGCCAAACCTACGAGCAGTACTTC